Listed below are T cell receptor beta chains from one sample, sequenced in a study of Graves' ophthalmopathy and Graves' hyperthyroidism. MiXCR was run by TCRdb on the multiplex PCR reads, yielding one entry per CDR3 protein. The table lists 740,000 or so distinct CDR3 sequences, 40% of them singletons. Sequenced: peripheral blood. Source of these receptors: an adult man with Graves' ophthalmopathy. CDR3s include the opening cysteine and the closing phenylalanine or tryptophan. A D gene is named only where the DNA matches it firmly. The size of a clone is reported for some rows only, either as once, few or many, or as a class for expanded clones.

V gene,J gene,D gene,clone size,CDR3 protein,CDR3 DNA
TRBV10-2,TRBJ2-5,NA,once,CASSESGTTFAETQYF,TGCGCCAGCAGTGAGTCAGGGACAACCTTCGCGGAGACCCAGTACTTC
TRBV20-1,TRBJ1-2,NA,NA,CSAGAGERGYTF,TGCAGTGCTGGAGCAGGGGAACGGGGCTACACCTTC
TRBV7-2,TRBJ1-2,TRBD1,many,CASSLNRQGHGYTF,TGTGCCAGCAGCTTAAACCGACAGGGGCATGGCTACACCTTC
TRBV7-9,TRBJ2-2,TRBD2,many,CASSLNPSGRWTGELFF,TGTGCCAGCAGCTTAAACCCCAGCGGGAGGTGGACCGGGGAGCTGTTTTTT
TRBV29-1,TRBJ2-3,TRBD1,NA,CSVPGGSTDTQYF,TGCAGCGTTCCAGGGGGTAGCACAGATACGCAGTATTTT
TRBV11-2,TRBJ1-1,NA,many,CATREGGRAEAFF,TGTGCCACTAGAGAGGGGGGCCGGGCTGAAGCTTTCTTT
TRBV2,TRBJ1-1,NA,many,CASSEEFGNTEAFF,TGTGCCAGCAGTGAAGAGTTCGGGAACACTGAAGCTTTCTTT
TRBV25-1,TRBJ2-2,TRBD2,many,CASSLAPSGSTGELFF,TGTGCCAGCAGCTTAGCTCCTAGCGGGTCCACCGGGGAGCTGTTTTTT
TRBV7-9,TRBJ2-7,NA,NA,CASSLVPSEAYEQYF,TGTGCCAGCAGCTTAGTGCCTAGCGAGGCCTACGAGCAGTACTTC
TRBV29-1,TRBJ1-2,TRBD1,many,CSVQGTGVYGYTF,TGCAGCGTGCAAGGGACAGGGGTGTATGGCTACACCTTC
TRBV7-9,TRBJ2-2,NA,many,CASSLTKNTGELFF,TGTGCCAGCAGCCTAACAAAGAACACCGGGGAGCTGTTTTTT
TRBV20-1,TRBJ1-3,TRBD1,few,CSARNRGSGNTIYF,TGCAGTGCTAGGAACAGGGGGTCTGGAAACACCATATATTTT
TRBV20-1,TRBJ2-7,NA,few,CSATTGGSSYEQYF,TGCAGTGCTACAACTGGAGGCAGTTCCTACGAGCAGTACTTC
TRBV15,TRBJ1-3,NA,NA,CATSRASVSGNTIYF,TGTGCCACCAGCAGAGCCAGTGTCTCTGGAAACACCATATATTTT
TRBV20-1,TRBJ1-5,NA,once,CSASDRQNQPQHF,TGCAGTGCTAGCGACAGGCAGAATCAGCCCCAGCATTTT
TRBV24-1,TRBJ1-5,NA,few,CASNEGGQPQHF,TGTGCCAGCAATGAAGGGGGGCAGCCCCAGCATTTT
TRBV7-9,TRBJ1-1,NA,many,CASSFNGRKNTEAFF,TGTGCCAGCAGCTTCAACGGACGGAAGAACACTGAAGCTTTCTTT
TRBV7-9,TRBJ1-1,NA,many,CASTTEPRKIVVNTEAFF,TGTGCCAGCACCACCGAACCCCGTAAAATTGTCGTGAACACTGAAGCTTTCTTT
TRBV7-9,TRBJ2-7,NA,NA,CASSLFGRVVDGYEQYF,TGTGCCAGCAGCTTATTTGGCAGGGTAGTGGATGGCTACGAGCAGTACTTC
TRBV10-1,TRBJ2-7,NA,many,CATTQGRQKYF,TGCGCCACCACCCAAGGAAGGCAGAAGTACTTC
TRBV2,TRBJ1-2,NA,NA,CAGKEGTQYDGYTF,TGTGCCGGCAAGGAAGGCACCCAATACGATGGCTACACCTTC
TRBV20-1,TRBJ1-5,NA,NA,CSYLGPLAQPQHF,TGCAGTTACTTAGGACCATTGGCCCAGCCCCAGCATTTT
TRBV11-2,TRBJ1-6,TRBD1,NA,CASSWTGTGNSPLHF,TGTGCCAGCAGCTGGACCGGGACAGGGAATTCACCCCTCCACTTT
TRBV2,TRBJ1-2,NA,few,CASSPNQGFGYTF,TGTGCCAGCAGCCCCAACCAGGGTTTCGGCTACACCTTC
TRBV20-1,TRBJ1-2,NA,NA,CSAIISGREGYTF,TGCAGTGCTATCATTTCGGGAAGAGAGGGCTACACCTTC
TRBV29-1,TRBJ2-5,TRBD2,NA,CSPGLVGVFQETQYF,TGCAGCCCTGGACTAGTTGGGGTCTTCCAAGAGACCCAGTACTTC
TRBV29-1,TRBJ1-1,NA,many,CSVASGLGTEAFF,TGCAGCGTTGCCTCGGGTTTAGGCACTGAAGCTTTCTTT
TRBV19,TRBJ1-5,NA,NA,CASSMALDADNQPQHF,TGTGCCAGTAGTATGGCGTTGGACGCAGACAATCAGCCCCAGCATTTT
TRBV9,TRBJ1-6,NA,NA,CASSYSRTSYNSPLHF,TGTGCCAGCAGTTACTCTCGAACAAGCTATAATTCACCCCTCCACTTT
TRBV24-1,TRBJ1-5,NA,NA,CATSGSTPVGKETQHF,TGTGCCACCAGTGGTTCTACCCCCGTGGGAAAGGAGACCCAGCATTTT
TRBV2,TRBJ2-6,NA,NA,CASSPNRAGANVLTF,TGTGCCAGCAGTCCCAACAGGGCTGGGGCCAACGTCCTGACTTTC
TRBV5-4,TRBJ2-5,TRBD2,NA,CASRAPGGLQETQYF,TGTGCCAGCAGAGCTCCGGGGGGACTCCAAGAGACCCAGTACTTC
TRBV24-1,TRBJ2-7,TRBD2,NA,CASSYDSSSGYEQYF,TGTGCCAGCAGTTACGACAGTTCTAGCGGCTACGAGCAGTACTTC
TRBV7-9,TRBJ2-7,NA,NA,CASSPTSPALEQYF,TGTGCCAGCAGTCCCACCTCACCGGCCCTCGAGCAGTACTTC
TRBV14,TRBJ2-7,NA,few,CASSPLTPGLEQYF,TGTGCCAGCAGCCCCCTGACCCCGGGTCTCGAGCAGTACTTC
TRBV29-1,TRBJ2-7,TRBD1,NA,CSSETGVDEQYF,TGCAGCTCTGAGACAGGGGTTGACGAGCAGTACTTC
TRBV20-1,TRBJ2-7,NA,few,CSAEASQGGNEQYF,TGCAGTGCTGAAGCCAGCCAGGGGGGAAACGAGCAGTACTTC
TRBV2,TRBJ1-6,NA,many,CASSEAGGTYSPLHF,TGTGCCAGCAGTGAAGCGGGGGGAACTTATTCACCCCTCCACTTT
TRBV11-1,TRBJ2-3,TRBD1,NA,CASSHPGQGGKDTQYF,TGTGCCAGCAGCCACCCGGGACAGGGCGGAAAGGATACGCAGTATTTT
TRBV10-3,TRBJ1-1,TRBD1,NA,CASSFDRGWNTEAFF,TGTGCCAGCAGTTTCGACAGGGGGTGGAACACTGAAGCTTTCTTT
TRBV10-1,TRBJ2-2,TRBD1,few,CASSLGQGDDTGELFF,TGCGCCAGCAGCCTGGGACAGGGGGATGACACCGGGGAGCTGTTTTTT
TRBV9,TRBJ1-6,TRBD1,NA,CASSEPPGQNTSSYNSPLHF,TGTGCCAGCAGCGAGCCGCCGGGACAGAATACGAGCTCCTATAATTCACCCCTCCACTTT
TRBV6-5,TRBJ2-7,NA,NA,CASSYSNRPYEQYF,TGTGCCAGCAGTTACTCCAACAGGCCCTACGAGCAGTACTTC
TRBV5-1,TRBJ1-5,NA,NA,CASSLGLENQPQHF,TGCGCCAGCAGCTTGGGATTGGAGAATCAGCCCCAGCATTTT